A selection of T cell receptor beta chains follows, all from one sample in a study of T cell responses to AZD1222 COVID-19 vaccine. Profiling relied on immunoSEQ multiplex PCR, and the TCRdb table lists in-frame clones only, not all of them. Among about 130,000 clones listed, over 85% were seen once. The source material was peripheral blood, sampled on day 0 of AZD1222 vaccination. The receptor source for this set is an adult in good health. The CDR3 runs from the conserved cysteine through the conserved F or W. The order of the fields is J gene, D gene, clone size, V gene, CDR3 protein, CDR3 DNA. The D gene is left open where the match is weak. Size is stated for part of the rows, as once, few or many counts, or as a class when the clone is expanded.

J: TRBJ1-5
D: NA
size: NA
V: TRBV28
CDR3: CASTTRPDSNQPQHF
DNA: TGTGCCAGCACCACCCGGCCCGATAGCAATCAGCCCCAGCATTTT

J: TRBJ2-7
D: TRBD2
size: NA
V: TRBV7-2
CDR3: CASSLGLAGLYEQYF
DNA: TGTGCCAGCAGCTTAGGACTAGCGGGACTCTACGAGCAGTACTTC

J: TRBJ2-3
D: NA
size: NA
V: TRBV5-1
CDR3: CASSPGQSPDTQYF
DNA: TGCGCCAGCAGCCCCGGACAGTCACCAGATACGCAGTATTTT

J: TRBJ1-6
D: TRBD1
size: NA
V: TRBV7-8
CDR3: CASTRQGPLTYNSPLHF
DNA: TGTGCCAGCACCCGACAGGGGCCCCTCACCTATAATTCACCCCTCCACTTT

J: TRBJ2-3
D: NA
size: NA
V: TRBV10-2
CDR3: CASSEGLAPDTQYF
DNA: TGCGCCAGCAGTGAAGGGTTAGCGCCAGATACGCAGTATTTT

J: TRBJ1-2
D: TRBD1
size: NA
V: TRBV7-8
CDR3: CASSLLTGGAGYTF
DNA: TGTGCCAGCAGCTTACTAACAGGGGGCGCGGGCTACACCTTC

J: TRBJ2-1
D: NA
size: NA
V: TRBV6-5
CDR3: CASSYSTSPYNEQFF
DNA: TGTGCCAGCAGTTACTCGACCTCACCCTACAATGAGCAGTTCTTC

J: TRBJ2-7
D: NA
size: NA
V: TRBV18
CDR3: CASSSGTNSYEQYF
DNA: TGTGCCAGCTCATCCGGGACAAATTCCTACGAGCAGTACTTC

J: TRBJ1-1
D: NA
size: NA
V: TRBV19
CDR3: CASSLSPGQKTMNTEAFF
DNA: TGTGCCAGTAGTCTCTCCCCTGGACAGAAGACCATGAACACTGAAGCTTTCTTT

J: TRBJ1-1
D: NA
size: once
V: TRBV6-5
CDR3: CASIRTVGTEAFF
DNA: TGTGCCAGCATCCGGACTGTCGGTACTGAAGCTTTCTTT

J: TRBJ1-2
D: NA
size: NA
V: TRBV5-1
CDR3: CASSSRGGDISGYTF
DNA: TGCGCCAGCAGCTCCAGGGGAGGGGATATTAGTGGCTACACCTTC

J: TRBJ1-1
D: NA
size: NA
V: TRBV28
CDR3: CASSLWRKENTEAFF
DNA: TGTGCCAGCAGTTTGTGGCGAAAAGAGAACACTGAAGCTTTCTTT

J: TRBJ1-1
D: NA
size: NA
V: TRBV5-4
CDR3: CASGPGRMNTEAFF
DNA: TGTGCCAGCGGACCGGGACGCATGAACACTGAAGCTTTCTTT

J: TRBJ2-1
D: NA
size: NA
V: TRBV12-5
CDR3: CASGLVGNEQFF
DNA: TGTGCTAGTGGCCTGGTGGGCAATGAGCAGTTCTTC

J: TRBJ1-1
D: NA
size: NA
V: TRBV18
CDR3: CASSPTVDTEAFF
DNA: TGTGCCAGCTCGCCTACGGTGGACACTGAAGCTTTCTTT

J: TRBJ2-7
D: TRBD1
size: NA
V: TRBV5-1
CDR3: CASSSGQAFEQYF
DNA: TGCGCCAGCAGCTCGGGACAGGCCTTCGAGCAGTACTTC

J: TRBJ2-2
D: NA
size: NA
V: TRBV28
CDR3: CASSWVRNTGELFF
DNA: TGTGCCAGCAGTTGGGTTCGGAACACCGGGGAGCTGTTTTTT

J: TRBJ2-7
D: NA
size: NA
V: TRBV2
CDR3: CASSDWDEQYF
DNA: TGTGCCAGCAGTGATTGGGACGAGCAGTACTTC

J: TRBJ2-3
D: TRBD2
size: NA
V: TRBV3-1/TRBV3-2
CDR3: CASSPSSGRATDTQYF
DNA: TGTGCCAGCAGCCCTTCTAGCGGGAGGGCTACAGATACGCAGTATTTT

J: TRBJ2-1
D: TRBD1
size: NA
V: TRBV3-1/TRBV3-2
CDR3: CASTGNRGKAYNEQFF
DNA: TGTGCCAGCACCGGGAACAGGGGTAAAGCCTACAATGAGCAGTTCTTC

J: TRBJ1-2
D: NA
size: NA
V: TRBV5-8
CDR3: CASSWGEHSRDGYTF
DNA: TGTGCCAGCAGCTGGGGGGAACACTCTAGGGATGGCTACACCTTC

J: TRBJ2-1
D: TRBD2
size: NA
V: TRBV7-3
CDR3: CASSLMAPSGVSYNEQFF
DNA: TGTGCCAGCAGCTTAATGGCCCCTAGCGGGGTCTCCTACAATGAGCAGTTCTTC

J: TRBJ1-1
D: NA
size: NA
V: TRBV15
CDR3: CATSRDPNTEAFF
DNA: TGTGCCACCAGCAGGGACCCGAACACTGAAGCTTTCTTT

J: TRBJ2-3
D: NA
size: NA
V: TRBV7-2
CDR3: CASSSVSLALYSTDTQYF
DNA: TGTGCCAGCAGCTCCGTCTCCCTAGCGCTTTATAGCACAGATACGCAGTATTTT

J: TRBJ2-2
D: TRBD1
size: once
V: TRBV28
CDR3: CASRPGGTGELFF
DNA: TGTGCCAGCAGGCCAGGGGGCACCGGGGAGCTGTTTTTT

J: TRBJ2-3
D: NA
size: NA
V: TRBV2
CDR3: CASSEATVPDTQYF
DNA: TGTGCCAGCAGTGAAGCAACAGTGCCAGATACGCAGTATTTT

J: TRBJ1-2
D: NA
size: NA
V: TRBV27
CDR3: CASSSTADRGGYTF
DNA: TGTGCCAGCAGTTCTACAGCCGATCGTGGGGGCTACACCTTC

J: TRBJ1-2
D: NA
size: NA
V: TRBV7-9
CDR3: CASSGIRESGYTF
DNA: TGTGCCAGCAGCGGTATCAGGGAATCTGGCTACACCTTC

J: TRBJ2-7
D: TRBD1
size: NA
V: TRBV6-5
CDR3: CASSYPGQGIDEQYF
DNA: TGTGCCAGCAGTTATCCAGGACAGGGGATCGACGAGCAGTACTTC

J: TRBJ2-1
D: NA
size: NA
V: TRBV19
CDR3: CASKSRSLDEQFF
DNA: TGTGCCAGTAAATCCAGGTCCCTTGATGAGCAGTTCTTC

J: TRBJ2-7
D: TRBD1
size: NA
V: TRBV7-9
CDR3: CASSYGQAYEQYF
DNA: TGTGCCAGCAGCTACGGACAGGCCTACGAGCAGTACTTC

J: TRBJ1-5
D: NA
size: NA
V: TRBV6-2/TRBV6-3
CDR3: CASSRDTSEGNQPQHF
DNA: TGTGCCAGCAGTCGGGACACATCCGAGGGCAATCAGCCCCAGCATTTT

J: TRBJ2-2
D: NA
size: once
V: TRBV7-9
CDR3: CASSLAGITGELFF
DNA: TGTGCCAGCAGCTTAGCGGGAATCACCGGGGAGCTGTTTTTT

J: TRBJ1-4
D: NA
size: NA
V: TRBV29-1
CDR3: CSVEADSEKLFF
DNA: TGCAGCGTTGAAGCCGACAGCGAAAAACTGTTTTTT

J: TRBJ2-1
D: NA
size: NA
V: TRBV27
CDR3: CASRPGTVYNEQFF
DNA: TGTGCCAGCAGACCCGGGACGGTTTACAATGAGCAGTTCTTC

J: TRBJ2-1
D: TRBD2
size: NA
V: TRBV5-4
CDR3: CASSSLAGPYNEQFF
DNA: TGTGCCAGCAGCTCTTTAGCGGGGCCTTACAATGAGCAGTTCTTC

J: TRBJ1-1
D: NA
size: NA
V: TRBV30
CDR3: CAWRARQNMNTEAFF
DNA: TGTGCCTGGAGGGCCCGACAGAACATGAACACTGAAGCTTTCTTT

J: TRBJ1-6
D: TRBD1
size: NA
V: TRBV27
CDR3: CASYTPSRTGTGSPLHF
DNA: TGTGCCAGCTACACGCCCTCTAGGACAGGGACGGGCTCACCCCTCCACTTT

J: TRBJ1-1
D: NA
size: NA
V: TRBV28
CDR3: CASSLLNSLMNTEAFF
DNA: TGTGCCAGCAGTTTATTAAACAGCCTTATGAACACTGAAGCTTTCTTT

J: TRBJ1-1
D: NA
size: NA
V: TRBV5-4
CDR3: CASSFAREPFTEAFF
DNA: TGTGCCAGCAGTTTTGCTAGGGAGCCGTTCACTGAAGCTTTCTTT

J: TRBJ2-7
D: NA
size: NA
V: TRBV7-3
CDR3: CASSPSPGTGSDYEQYF
DNA: TGTGCCAGCAGCCCCTCGCCGGGAACGGGTTCGGACTACGAGCAGTACTTC

J: TRBJ2-1
D: TRBD1
size: NA
V: TRBV5-1
CDR3: CASSVSGTGTNEQFF
DNA: TGCGCCAGCAGCGTCTCCGGGACAGGGACCAATGAGCAGTTCTTC

J: TRBJ2-5
D: NA
size: NA
V: TRBV29-1
CDR3: CSELTGQETQYF
DNA: TGCAGCGAACTCACGGGGCAAGAGACCCAGTACTTC

J: TRBJ2-2
D: TRBD2
size: NA
V: TRBV11-2
CDR3: CASSYSGRDTGELFF
DNA: TGTGCCAGCAGCTATAGCGGGAGGGACACCGGGGAGCTGTTTTTT

J: TRBJ2-2
D: TRBD2
size: NA
V: TRBV6-6
CDR3: CASKSMDGRDTGELFF
DNA: TGTGCCAGCAAGAGTATGGACGGGAGGGACACCGGGGAGCTGTTTTTT

J: TRBJ1-2
D: NA
size: NA
V: TRBV19
CDR3: CASTPDWSGYGYTF
DNA: TGTGCCAGTACTCCCGACTGGTCGGGGTATGGCTACACCTTC